The rows below give T cell receptor beta chains drawn from one sample of a study of blood T cell repertoires in COVID-19. Profiled with immunoSEQ multiplex PCR; TCRdb holds only in-frame clones, not every one. The sample lists 200,000 or so clones, around 84% occurring once. Sequences were obtained from peripheral blood. The receptors derive from a man between 25 and 39 years old with active or convalescent COVID-19. The CDR3 runs from the conserved cysteine through the conserved F or W. D genes are given only for firm matches. Expanded clones are given a class, and other clones once, few, many or no size at all.

j_call d_call clone_size v_call cdr3_aa cdr3_nt
TRBJ1-5 TRBD1 NA TRBV10-2 CASSRDRIEPQHF TGCGCCAGCAGCCGGGACAGGATAGAACCCCAGCATTTT
TRBJ1-5 NA NA TRBV19 CARKVQGSNQPQHF TGTGCCAGGAAGGTACAGGGCAGCAATCAGCCCCAGCATTTT
TRBJ1-4 NA NA TRBV5-1 CASSLEQIPGNEKLFF TGCGCCAGCAGCTTGGAACAGATCCCCGGTAATGAAAAACTGTTTTTT
TRBJ2-5 NA NA TRBV5-6 CASSLGAGRGKETQYF TGTGCCAGCAGCTTGGGGGCGGGGCGGGGAAAAGAGACCCAGTACTTC
TRBJ2-3 TRBD2 once TRBV11-3 CASSVHSGAGDTQYF TGTGCCAGCAGCGTCCATAGCGGGGCCGGCGATACGCAGTATTTT
TRBJ1-1 TRBD1 NA TRBV6-6 CASRSPWTGRTEAFF TGTGCCAGCAGATCTCCTTGGACAGGTCGGACTGAAGCTTTCTTT
TRBJ2-3 TRBD1 NA TRBV7-8 CASSLVGTGTSDTQYF TGTGCCAGCAGCTTAGTTGGGACAGGGACCTCAGATACGCAGTATTTT
TRBJ2-7 TRBD2 few TRBV6-1 CASSDVAGGHEQYF TGTGCCAGCAGTGACGTAGCGGGAGGGCACGAGCAGTACTTC
TRBJ2-4 TRBD1 NA TRBV28 CASSIRDRVGNIQYF TGTGCCAGCAGTATTAGGGACAGGGTTGGAAACATTCAGTACTTC
TRBJ2-2 TRBD1 NA TRBV4-1 CASSRKSGTGGLFTGELFF TGCGCCAGCAGCCGTAAATCCGGGACAGGGGGCTTATTTACCGGGGAGCTGTTTTTT
TRBJ2-5 NA NA TRBV5-3 CARSPGAGRETQYF TGTGCCAGAAGCCCAGGGGCCGGTCGGGAGACCCAGTACTTC
TRBJ1-4 NA few TRBV2 CASTSRVSGAEKLFF TGTGCCAGCACCTCCCGGGTTTCTGGGGCCGAAAAACTGTTTTTT
TRBJ1-1 NA NA TRBV9 CASNDGGAPNTEAFF TGTGCCAGCAACGACGGGGGGGCCCCAAACACTGAAGCTTTCTTT
TRBJ1-6 NA NA TRBV28 CASSFGDQGGTSPLHF TGTGCCAGCAGCTTTGGGGACCAAGGAGGGACTTCACCCCTCCACTTT
TRBJ1-5 NA few TRBV30 CAWGQATGPHQPQHF TGTGCCTGGGGTCAGGCTACAGGGCCTCATCAGCCCCAGCATTTT
TRBJ2-1 NA NA TRBV4-1 CASSQAGGGVDTYNEQFF TGCGCCAGCAGCCAAGCTGGAGGGGGGGTGGACACCTACAATGAGCAGTTCTTC
TRBJ2-5 NA NA TRBV19 CASSMGQGPGETQYF TGTGCCAGTAGTATGGGGCAGGGGCCGGGGGAGACCCAGTACTTC
TRBJ1-2 TRBD1 NA TRBV11-3 CASSVEQGLGYTF TGTGCCAGCAGCGTTGAACAGGGGCTTGGCTACACCTTC
TRBJ2-2 TRBD1 NA TRBV2 CASSVYSGTGGPGELFF TGTGCCAGCAGCGTCTACTCCGGGACAGGGGGCCCCGGGGAGCTGTTTTTT
TRBJ2-1 NA NA TRBV6-1 CASSEFGQSSSYNEQFF TGTGCCAGCAGTGAATTCGGACAGTCAAGCTCCTACAATGAGCAGTTCTTC
TRBJ2-2 NA NA TRBV4-3 CASSQDRGTANTGELFF TGCGCCAGCAGCCAAGACCGCGGGACGGCGAACACCGGGGAGCTGTTTTTT
TRBJ2-1 NA NA TRBV10-3 CAISESAGHSYNEQFF TGTGCCATCAGTGAGTCGGCAGGGCACTCCTACAATGAGCAGTTCTTC
TRBJ1-3 TRBD1 NA TRBV6-1 CATGGSGNTIYF TGTGCCACAGGGGGCTCTGGAAACACCATATATTTT
TRBJ2-5 TRBD2 NA TRBV5-5 CASSFGAPGTSGGPQETQYF TGTGCCAGCAGCTTTGGGGCTCCCGGGACTAGCGGGGGGCCGCAAGAGACCCAGTACTTC
TRBJ1-1 NA once TRBV30 CAWSPGEGIGTEAFF TGTGCCTGGAGTCCAGGGGAGGGAATAGGCACTGAAGCTTTCTTT
TRBJ2-5 NA few TRBV4-1 CASSLVKSEETQYF TGCGCCAGCAGCCTGGTAAAGAGTGAAGAGACCCAGTACTTC
TRBJ1-1 NA NA TRBV28 CASSPPQLRDTEAFF TGTGCCAGCAGTCCGCCCCAGCTTCGGGACACTGAAGCTTTCTTT
TRBJ1-6 NA many TRBV29-1 CSARDLANSPLHF TGCAGCGCCCGGGACTTAGCTAATTCACCCCTCCACTTT
TRBJ1-2 TRBD1 few TRBV19 CASSPQGNFNYGYTF TGTGCCAGTAGCCCACAGGGGAACTTTAACTATGGCTACACCTTC
TRBJ1-5 NA few TRBV19 CASSIERGTSNQPQHF TGTGCCAGTAGTATAGAGCGGGGTACAAGCAATCAGCCCCAGCATTTT
TRBJ1-2 NA NA TRBV7-6 CASSRQEGYTF TGTGCCAGCAGCAGACAGGAGGGCTACACCTTC
TRBJ2-1 TRBD2 NA TRBV13 CASSPRTSSNEQFF TGTGCCAGCAGTCCCCGGACTAGCTCGAATGAGCAGTTCTTC
TRBJ2-1 TRBD2 NA TRBV19 CASSPRLAGGSEQFF TGTGCCAGTAGTCCCAGACTAGCGGGAGGGAGTGAGCAGTTCTTC
TRBJ1-1 TRBD1 NA TRBV5-6 CASSPDRGNAMNTEAFF TGTGCCAGCAGCCCGGACAGGGGGAATGCAATGAACACTGAAGCTTTCTTT
TRBJ2-3 TRBD2 NA TRBV30 CAWSVGLAGARNTQYF TGTGCCTGGAGTGTCGGGCTAGCGGGAGCACGAAATACGCAGTATTTT
TRBJ1-2 NA NA TRBV6-5 CASGRGDRPHGYTF TGTGCCAGCGGCCGGGGTGATCGCCCCCATGGCTACACCTTC
TRBJ1-1 NA NA TRBV18 CASSPSGGAYTEAFF TGTGCCAGCTCACCATCGGGGGGGGCATACACTGAAGCTTTCTTT
TRBJ2-2 NA NA TRBV30 CAWKRPGTVTGELFF TGTGCCTGGAAGAGGCCCGGGACTGTGACCGGGGAGCTGTTTTTT
TRBJ2-2 TRBD1 few TRBV4-1 CASSLPLRRGRDTGELFF TGCGCCAGCAGCCTTCCTCTCCGCAGGGGGCGGGACACCGGGGAGCTGTTTTTT
TRBJ2-5 NA NA TRBV11-3 CASSLAARFGETQYF TGTGCCAGCAGCTTAGCTGCTCGGTTTGGAGAGACCCAGTACTTC
TRBJ1-1 NA NA TRBV10-2 CASSDHRGLRTEAFF TGCGCCAGCAGTGATCATAGGGGGTTGAGGACTGAAGCTTTCTTT
TRBJ2-3 NA NA TRBV28 CASTLLRGGTDTQYF TGTGCCAGCACCCTTCTCAGGGGAGGGACAGATACGCAGTATTTT
TRBJ1-2 TRBD1 NA TRBV25-1 CASLGQGARGGGYTF TGTGCCAGCCTGGGACAGGGGGCGAGGGGGGGCGGCTACACCTTC
TRBJ1-2 TRBD1 NA TRBV10-3 CAISPIGQGEVGGYTF TGTGCCATCAGCCCCATCGGACAGGGAGAGGTGGGCGGCTACACCTTC
TRBJ2-5 TRBD1 NA TRBV29-1 CSVEDGDRGRETQYF TGCAGCGTTGAAGACGGCGACAGGGGTCGCGAGACCCAGTACTTC
TRBJ2-4 TRBD1 once TRBV6-1 CASSEALDRANIQYF TGTGCCAGCAGTGAAGCCCTGGACAGGGCAAACATTCAGTACTTC
TRBJ2-1 TRBD2 NA TRBV24-1 CATSRGTSGANEQFF TGTGCCACCAGTAGGGGGACTAGCGGGGCCAACGAGCAGTTCTTC
TRBJ2-1 TRBD2 NA TRBV6-6 CASTPSGTINEQFF TGTGCCAGCACTCCTAGCGGGACAATTAATGAGCAGTTCTTC
TRBJ2-3 NA NA TRBV6-2/TRBV6-3 CASSSPGNTQYF TGTGCCAGCAGTTCCCCGGGTAATACGCAGTATTTT
TRBJ1-1 NA NA TRBV6-2/TRBV6-3 CASSSTGNTEAFF TGTGCCAGCAGTTCGACGGGGAACACTGAAGCTTTCTTT
TRBJ1-2 TRBD1 NA TRBV27 CASQGQGRYGYTF TGTGCCAGCCAAGGACAGGGGAGGTATGGCTACACCTTC